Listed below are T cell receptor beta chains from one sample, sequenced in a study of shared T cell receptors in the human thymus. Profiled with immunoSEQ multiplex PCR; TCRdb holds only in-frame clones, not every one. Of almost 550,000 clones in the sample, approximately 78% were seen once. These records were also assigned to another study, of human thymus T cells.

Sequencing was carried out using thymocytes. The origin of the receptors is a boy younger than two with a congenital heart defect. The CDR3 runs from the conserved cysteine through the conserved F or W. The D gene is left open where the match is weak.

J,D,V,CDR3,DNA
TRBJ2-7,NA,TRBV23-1,CASTGSYF,TGCGCCAGCACCGGGAGCTACTTC
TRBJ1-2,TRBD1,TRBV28,CASTQQDRAAGYTF,TGTGCCAGCACCCAACAGGACAGGGCTGCTGGCTACACCTTC
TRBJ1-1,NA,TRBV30,CALKETGNTEAFF,TGTGCCTTAAAAGAGACAGGGAACACTGAAGCTTTCTTT
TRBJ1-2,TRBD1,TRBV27,CASGYSGTGPYGYTF,TGTGCCAGCGGCTACTCCGGGACAGGGCCCTATGGCTACACCTTC
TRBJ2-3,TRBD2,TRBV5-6,CASSFDREGGTQYF,TGTGCCAGCAGCTTTGACCGGGAGGGGGGTACGCAGTATTTT
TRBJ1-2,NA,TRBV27,CASSPRGAGYGYTF,TGTGCCAGCAGCCCTCGGGGGGCAGGCTATGGCTACACCTTC
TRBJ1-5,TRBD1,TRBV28,CASQGGTGVYNQPQHF,TGTGCCAGCCAAGGGGGGACAGGGGTTTACAATCAGCCCCAGCATTTT
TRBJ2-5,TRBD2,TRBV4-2,CASSPHGTSGSQETQYF,TGTGCCAGCAGCCCTCACGGGACTAGCGGGAGCCAAGAGACCCAGTACTTC
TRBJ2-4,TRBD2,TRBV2,CASSGWRLAGKNIQYF,TGTGCCAGCAGTGGGTGGAGGCTAGCGGGTAAAAACATTCAGTACTTC
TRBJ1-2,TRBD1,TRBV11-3,CASSLAPGQGDYGYTF,TGTGCCAGCAGCTTAGCCCCGGGACAGGGTGACTATGGCTACACCTTC
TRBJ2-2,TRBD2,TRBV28,CASSSGLAGPTNTGELFF,TGTGCCAGCAGTTCGGGACTAGCGGGACCTACGAACACCGGGGAGCTGTTTTTT